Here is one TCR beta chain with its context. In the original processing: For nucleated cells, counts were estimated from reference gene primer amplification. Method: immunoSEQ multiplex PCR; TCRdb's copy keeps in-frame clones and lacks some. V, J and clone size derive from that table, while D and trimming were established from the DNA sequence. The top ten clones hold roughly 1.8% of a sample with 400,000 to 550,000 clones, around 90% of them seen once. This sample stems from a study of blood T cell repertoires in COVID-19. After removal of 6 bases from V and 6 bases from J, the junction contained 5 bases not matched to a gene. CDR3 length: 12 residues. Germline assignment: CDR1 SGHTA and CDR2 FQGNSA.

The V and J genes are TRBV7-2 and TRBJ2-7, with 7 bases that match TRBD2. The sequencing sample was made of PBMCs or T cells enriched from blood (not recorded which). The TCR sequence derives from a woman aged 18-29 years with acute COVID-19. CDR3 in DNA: TGTGCCAGCAGATTGGGAGGGACCGAGCAGTACTTC. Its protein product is CASRLGGTEQYF.